A selection of T cell receptor beta chains follows, all from one sample in a study of naive and memory T cell subsets. MiXCR, run by TCRdb on the UMI-ligation and nested PCR reads, gives a single entry per CDR3 protein. This sample carries some 26,000 distinct CDR3 sequences, 4% to 6.5% of them seen once, and the ten largest clones take roughly 7.1%. The sequenced material came from blood. These receptors were obtained from an adult in good health. The CDR3 runs from the conserved cysteine through the conserved F or W. The D gene is left open where the match is weak. Rows give clone size only sometimes, using once, few, many, or a class for an expanded clone.

>TRBV12-3/TRBV12-4|many|TRBD2|TRBJ2-1
TGTGCCAGCAGCCGTGGGACTAGCGGGAGGAATGAGCAGTTCTTC
CASSRGTSGRNEQFF
>TRBV15|many|TRBD1|TRBJ1-1
TGTGCCACCAGCTCCCACGGGACAGGGGTCACTGAAGCTTTCTTT
CATSSHGTGVTEAFF
>TRBV4-3|many|NA|TRBJ2-2
TGCGCCAGCAGCCTTGCTGGTAGGGGCTACACCGGGGAGCTGTTTTTT
CASSLAGRGYTGELFF
>TRBV20-1|many|TRBD1|TRBJ1-1
TGCAGTGCTAGGGGACAGGGTCCGAACACTGAAGCTTTCTTT
CSARGQGPNTEAFF
>TRBV7-2|few|NA|TRBJ2-1
TGTGCCAGCAGCTTAGCCGCCGAGTGGGACTACAATGAGCAGTTCTTC
CASSLAAEWDYNEQFF
>TRBV19|few|TRBD2|TRBJ2-1
TGTGCCAGTAGTATAGTAGCGGGAGGGGTTAATGAGCAGTTCTTC
CASSIVAGGVNEQFF
>TRBV27|NA|NA|TRBJ1-5
TGTGCCAGCACCCTCTCCGCTGGGGGGCGTGAGCCCCAGCATTTT
CASTLSAGGREPQHF
>TRBV29-1|medium-sized|TRBD2|TRBJ2-3
TGCAGCGTCCAGACTAGCGGGAGAGCAGATACGCAGTATTTT
CSVQTSGRADTQYF
>TRBV28|many|TRBD1|TRBJ2-7
TGTGCCAGCAGTTTAATTGCTAGTGGGACAGGACCTCCCGACTACGAGCAGTACTTC
CASSLIASGTGPPDYEQYF
>TRBV11-1|many|NA|TRBJ2-3
TGTGCCAGCAGCTTAAACGGCGGAACAACGCAGTATTTT
CASSLNGGTTQYF